Below are 9 T cell receptor beta chains sequenced from a single sample in a study of T-cell memory formation after mild COVID-19. TCRdb re-derived calls from the 5' RACE reads in MiXCR, one entry per CDR3 protein. Of 400,000 to 500,000 distinct CDR3 sequences in the sample, 20% were seen once. Sample: PBMCs or a T cell subset sorted from them (not recorded which). The receptors were sampled from an adult woman who had mild COVID-19 (a few samples of this study predate the infection). Cell type and time point are not known.

The chain combines TRBV14 with TRBJ2-7; the match to TRBD1 covers 9 bases. The CDR3 contains 15 residues. V lost 2 bases and J lost 1; bases outside the gene matches: 3. Germline V CDR1 and CDR2: SGHDN, FVKESK. This CDR3 reads CASSQPDRGSYEQYF. CDR3 nucleotide sequence: TGTGCCAGCAGCCAACCGGACAGGGGTTCCTACGAGCAGTACTTC.

This clonotype occurred a few times. The rearrangement links TRBV7-9 to TRBJ1-1; D unclear. The V end lost 2 bases, the J end lost 1 base, and 8 bases lay between the germline ends. The CDR3 runs 14 residues. Per germline, CDR1 SEHNR and CDR2 FQNEAQ (reference sequence). The CDR3 nucleotides are TGTGCCAGCAGCTTAAGTAGGGCGAACACTGAAGCTTTCTTT. Protein: CASSLSRANTEAFF.

The rearrangement joins TRBV9 to TRBJ1-4; D is uncertain. CDR3 length equals 13 residues. V was pared by 7 bases and J by 7 bases, with 14 bases between. Germline CDR1 and CDR2: SGDLS and YYNGEE. In DNA form, the CDR3 reads TGTGCCAGCGGGGAGGTGCGTGGTGAAAAACTGTTTTTT. Amino acid sequence: CASGEVRGEKLFF.

The chain has TRBV5-1 and TRBJ2-5; TRBD1 matches at 10 bases. Germline lookup yields CDR1 SGHRS and CDR2 YFSETQ. The V segment lost 5 bases and the J segment 3 bases; nucleotides outside the gene matches: 10. The CDR3 is 16 residues long. The CDR3 protein is CASRRQGQGWEETQYF. The CDR3 DNA sequence: TGCGCCAGCAGGCGACAGGGACAGGGGTGGGAAGAGACCCAGTACTTC.

This clonotype occurred a few times. V and J are TRBV11-2 and TRBJ1-5; D is ambiguous. The CDR3 length is 14 residues. The V and J ends lost 0 bases and 3 bases respectively, with 6 bases between them. CDR1 and CDR2 (germline): SGHAT, FQNNGV. The CDR3 region has the DNA TGTGCCAGCAGCTTAGACGGCACCAATCAGCCCCAGCATTTT. Translated: CASSLDGTNQPQHF.

The chain uses TRBV7-6 and TRBJ1-4; D perhaps matches TRBD1 (5 bases). The CDR3 has 13 residues. CDR1 and CDR2 (germline): SGHVS, FNYEAQ. Between the trimmed V and J ends, which lost 6 bases and 4 bases, there was a span of 9 bases. CDR3 residues: CASRPGFNEKLFF. CDR3 in DNA: TGTGCCAGCAGGCCAGGGTTTAATGAAAAACTGTTTTTT.

This clonotype was detected only a few times. The rearrangement joins TRBV29-1 to TRBJ1-1; 10 positions agree with TRBD1. V trimming: 7 bases; J trimming: 1 base; junction bases outside the gene matches: 15. CDR3 length: 17 residues. Germline loops: CDR1 SQVTM, CDR2 ANQGSEA. The CDR3 bases are TGCAGCGCCGTGCGCCGTCGGGACAGGGGCTCGAACACTGAAGCTTTCTTT. Translated: CSAVRRRDRGSNTEAFF.

The table lists this clonotype with many counts. V gene TRBV7-9 combines with J gene TRBJ2-7, with D unclear. This CDR3 comprises 14 residues. Trimming cost V 1 base and J 4 bases, with 11 bases left between them. Germline V gene lookup returns CDR1 SEHNR and CDR2 FQNEAQ (reference sequence). CDR3 loop: CASSLVNDPYEQYF. The CDR3 coding sequence is TGTGCCAGCAGCTTAGTTAACGACCCTTACGAGCAGTACTTC.

This clonotype has only a few counts. V usage is TRBV24-1 and J usage is TRBJ1-5, with D unresolved. The CDR3 has 12 residues. Germline values: CDR1 KGHDR, CDR2 SFDVKD. Deletions cut 0 bases from V and 4 bases from J, with 0 bases between. This chain's CDR3 is CATSDLNQPQHF. The CDR3 DNA reads TGTGCCACCAGTGATTTGAATCAGCCCCAGCATTTT.